These 28 T cell receptor beta chains originate from one sample sequenced in a study of molecular identifiers for immune sequencing clone quantification. TCRdb reprocessed the PCR reads with MiXCR, giving one entry per CDR3 protein. The sample includes around 460,000 distinct CDR3 sequences, over 20% of them seen just once. Sequenced sample: naive CD8+ T cells from blood, with Jurkat cell RNA spiked in. Stated subset: FACS-sorted CD8+CD4-CCR7+CD45RA+ naive T cells. The receptors stem from a human donor in good health. Some libraries in this study had Jurkat cell RNA spiked in.

The rearrangement uses TRBV12-3 or TRBV12-4 and TRBJ2-1; 12 nucleotides line up with TRBD2. Losses at the gene ends were 5 bases for V and 7 bases for J; bases not matched to a gene: 3. CDR3 length: 14 residues. The CDR3 is CASSTSGGINEQFF. The CDR3 DNA follows: TGTGCCAGCAGTACTAGCGGGGGGATAAATGAGCAGTTCTTC.

There are many counts of this clonotype. The gene calls are TRBV4-3 and TRBJ1-2, with D uncertain. CDR3 size: 15 residues. The V end lost 0 bases, the J end lost 2 bases, and 10 bases lay between the germline ends. The germline V gene has CDR1 LGHNA and CDR2 YSLEER. The DNA for the CDR3 is TGCGCCAGCAGCCAAGATTTAAGGGTCAACTATGGCTACACCTTC. Amino acid sequence: CASSQDLRVNYGYTF.

A word on this clonotype: Because the CDR3 is missing its conserved closing phenylalanine or tryptophan, this is likely a read error. The chain joins TRBV19 to TRBJ2-7, with D possibly being TRBD2 (5 bases). V gave up 8 bases and J gave up 0 bases, with 14 bases separating them. CDR3 length: 14 amino acids. The germline V gene has CDR1 LNHDA and CDR2 SQIVND (reference sequence). CDR3 residues: CASGEHKGSYEQYL. The CDR3 DNA is TGTGCCAGTGGGGAGCATAAGGGCTCCTACGAGCAGTACCTC.

This clonotype was counted a few times. This chain links TRBV12-3 or TRBV12-4 with TRBJ1-1; possibly TRBD1 for D (5 bases). The V gene lost 3 bases and the J gene lost 5 bases, with 13 bases spanning the gap. The CDR3 consists of 14 residues. CDR3 nucleotides: TGTGCCAGCAGTTTGAGGGGCGCAGGTACTGAAGCTTTCTTT. Its translation: CASSLRGAGTEAFF.

The chain employs TRBV9 and TRBJ2-5; TRBD1 or TRBD2 may be the D gene (5 bases each). Germline CDR1 reads SGDLS; CDR2 reads YYNGEE. V was cut by 3 bases and J by 5 bases, with 17 bases left in between. The CDR3 totals 15 residues. In DNA, the CDR3 is TGTGCCAGCAGCGGGTTAACAGGAGGCTCGGAGACCCAGTACTTC. Its translation is CASSGLTGGSETQYF.

This clonotype was picked up many times. V gene TRBV29-1 combines with J gene TRBJ2-5; no clear D gene. Between the trimmed V and J ends, which lost 3 bases and 4 bases, there was a span of 15 bases. The germline gives CDR1 SQVTM, CDR2 ANQGSEA. The CDR3 contains 14 residues. CDR3 protein: CSVDPQAVGETQYF. CDR3 bases: TGCAGCGTTGATCCCCAGGCAGTAGGAGAGACCCAGTACTTC.

This rearrangement joins TRBV10-3 to TRBJ2-1; TRBD2 aligns across 10 bases. The CDR3 covers 16 residues. CDR1 and CDR2 from the germline V gene are ENHRY and SYGVKD. Trimming cost V 2 bases and J 5 bases; bases outside gene matches: 6. This CDR3 reads CAISERTGTSDNEQFF. The CDR3 DNA reads as TGTGCCATCAGTGAGCGGACCGGGACTAGCGACAATGAGCAGTTCTTC.

This sequence joins TRBV7-6 and TRBJ2-1, with a tentative D call TRBD2 (6 bases). CDR1 and CDR2 (germline): SGHVS, FNYEAQ. This CDR3 spans 16 amino acids. V dropped 1 base and J dropped 2 bases, with 12 bases sitting between them. CDR3 sequence reads: CASSLGSSDPYNEQFF. As DNA, the CDR3 is TGTGCCAGCAGCTTAGGTTCTAGCGACCCCTACAATGAGCAGTTCTTC.

The chain carries TRBV4-1 and TRBJ2-1; 12 positions agree with TRBD2. The CDR3 is made up of 15 amino acids. CDR1 and CDR2 from the germline V gene are MGHRA and YSYEKL. V lost 6 bases to trimming and J lost 8 bases; unmatched junction nucleotides: 8. CDR3 sequence: CASRYGLAGSYEQFF. The CDR3 DNA follows: TGCGCCAGCAGGTACGGACTAGCGGGAAGCTATGAGCAGTTCTTC.

This clonotype occurred many times. J is TRBJ2-2 and V is TRBV7-9; 11 bases fit TRBD2. Germline CDR1 and CDR2: SEHNR and FQNEAQ (reference sequence). The V gene end was trimmed by 8 bases and the J gene end by 7 bases; junction bases not matched to a gene: 12. The CDR3 is 16 amino acids. In nucleotides, the CDR3 is TGTGCCAGCGCCTTTAGCGGGAGGGCCGCGATCGGGGAGCTGTTTTTT. Translated, it gives CASAFSGRAAIGELFF.

Details on this clonotype: Given the absence of the conserved phenylalanine or tryptophan at the CDR3 end, a read error is likely. The chain carries TRBV11-2 and TRBJ2-1; 8 nucleotides agree with TRBD2. V was clipped by 4 bases and J by 0 bases; unmatched bases: 11. Germline assignment: CDR1 SGHAT and CDR2 FQNNGV. The CDR3 totals 18 residues. CDR3 amino acids: CASSSNVFSGSSYNEQFS. In DNA form, the CDR3 reads TGTGCCAGCAGCTCAAATGTATTCAGCGGGAGCTCCTACAATGAGCAGTTCTCC.

This clonotype was observed many times. This chain connects TRBV19 to TRBJ2-7; a weak D match, TRBD2 (5 bases). This CDR3 region has 14 residues. The germline V and J ends were trimmed by 4 bases and 3 bases, with 13 bases remaining between them. Germline CDR1 reads LNHDA; CDR2 reads SQIVND (reference sequence). CDR3 protein: CASSTLGRGYEQYF. The DNA for the CDR3 is TGTGCCAGTAGTACCCTAGGTCGGGGCTACGAGCAGTACTTC.

The chain carries TRBV14 and TRBJ2-7; 8 bases agree with TRBD1. The CDR3 loop spans 17 amino acids. Germline CDR1 and CDR2: SGHDN and FVKESK. Trimming removed 4 bases from V and 0 bases from J; junction bases left unmatched: 11. CDR3 residues: CASSLPPRQGSSYEQYF. CDR3 sequence (DNA): TGTGCCAGCAGCCTCCCTCCCCGACAGGGGAGCTCCTACGAGCAGTACTTC.

The chain carries TRBV12-3 or TRBV12-4 and TRBJ2-1, with D perhaps TRBD2 (7 bases). This CDR3 comprises 16 residues. Deletions cut 3 bases from V and 5 bases from J, with 17 bases between. The CDR3 DNA reads as TGTGCCAGCAGTTTCTTGGGGGGGGGGCTTGACAATGAGCAGTTCTTC. This gives the protein CASSFLGGGLDNEQFF.

This clonotype came up a few times. The gene calls are TRBV7-6 and TRBJ2-7; the D is unclear. There are 14 residues in the CDR3. Germline loops: CDR1 SGHVS, CDR2 FNYEAQ. V lost 4 bases and J 2 bases, leaving 12 bases between the germline ends. The CDR3 loop reads CASSSTGPTYEQYF. The CDR3 DNA follows: TGTGCCAGCAGCTCTACGGGCCCCACCTACGAGCAGTACTTC.

In regard to this clonotype: This may be a read error, as it is one base from a much larger clone. J is TRBJ2-3 and V is TRBV5-6, with 9 bases aligning to TRBD1. CDR3 length: 15 residues. The V gene end was trimmed by 4 bases and the J gene end by 7 bases; junction bases not matched to a gene: 10. CDR1 and CDR2 (germline): SGHDT, YYEEEE. CDR3 loop: CASSQAGTGRNTQYF. The CDR3 nucleotides are TGTGCCAGCAGCCAAGCCGGGACAGGGAGGAATACGCAGTATTTT.

This clonotype was seen a few times. The chain is built from TRBV4-3 and TRBJ2-1, with TRBD2 matching 8 bases. The V gene's germline CDR1 is LGHNA and CDR2 YSLEER. The CDR3 is 16 residues long. The J segment lost 3 bases and the V segment lost 2 bases, leaving 6 bases of the junction unmatched. The CDR3 region has the DNA TGCGCCAGCAGCCAAACCGGGACTAGGGTCTACAATGAGCAGTTCTTC. Amino acids: CASSQTGTRVYNEQFF.

This clonotype was counted at least ten times. The chain recombines TRBV13 with TRBJ2-3; D could derive from TRBD1 or TRBD2 (5 bases each). CDR3 size: 13 residues. Germline values: CDR1 PRHDT, CDR2 FYEKMQ (reference sequence). The V and J ends lost 5 bases and 2 bases respectively, with 8 bases between them. DNA for the CDR3: TGTGCCAGCAGCAGAGGGGCCACAGATACGCAGTATTTT. This gives the protein CASSRGATDTQYF. The full variable domain, in which reference TRBV13 and TRBJ2-3 provide the parts outside the CDR3, is AAGVIQSPRHLIKEKRETATLKCYPIPRHDTVYWYQQGPGQDPQFLISFYEKMQSDKGSIPDRFSAQQFSDYHSELNMSSLELGDSALYFCASSRGATDTQYFGPGTRLTVL.

Concerning this clonotype itself: A read error may be the cause here, since a much bigger clone is one base away. The chain employs TRBV7-6 and TRBJ2-7; D gene ambiguous. Between the trimmed V and J ends, which lost 4 bases and 9 bases, there was a span of 16 bases. In germline, CDR1 is SGHVS, CDR2 FNYEAQ. The CDR3 consists of 13 residues. The CDR3 spells CASSSGPSEGQYF. Written as DNA, the CDR3 is TGTGCCAGCAGCTCAGGTCCTTCCGAAGGGCAGTACTTC.

This clonotype was counted once. A read error may explain this, as a much larger clone is one base away. V is TRBV6-2 or TRBV6-3 and J is TRBJ2-5, with D perhaps matching TRBD2 (5 bases). Germline V gene data show CDR1 as MNHEY and CDR2 as SVGEGT. The CDR3 runs to 19 residues. The CDR3 DNA sequence: TGTGGCAGCAGTTATCCCGGTTTAGCGTCAAACCCCGACGTGGAGACCCAGTACTTC. It is translated as CGSSYPGLASNPDVETQYF.

J is TRBJ2-1 and V is TRBV15, with 7 bases matching TRBD2. The germline gives CDR1 LNHNV, CDR2 YYDKDF (reference sequence). This CDR3 has 15 residues. Unmatched junction bases numbered 11, after V lost 4 bases and J lost 8 bases. The CDR3 coding sequence is TGTGCCACCAGCATCGGTGGGGGGGTGTACGATGAGCAGTTCTTC. Translation: CATSIGGGVYDEQFF.

Note on this clonotype: A read error may be the cause here, since a much bigger clone is one base away. The chain carries TRBV28 and TRBJ1-1; TRBD1 matches 8 bases. This CDR3 is 16 amino acids long. CDR1 is MDHEN, CDR2 SYDVKM, per germline. The ends lost 5 bases at V and 4 bases at J; junction bases unmatched: 12. The CDR3 sequence: CASSPFGRGLSTEAFF. The CDR3, as DNA: TGTGCCAGCAGTCCCTTTGGCAGGGGGCTGAGCACTGAAGCTTTCTTT.

This clonotype was recorded a few times. This may be a read error, as it is one base from a much larger clone. The chain recombines TRBV7-6 with TRBJ2-3, with TRBD2 matching over 8 bases. In germline, CDR1 is SGHVS, CDR2 FNYEAQ. This CDR3 comprises 15 residues. The CDR3 DNA reads as TGTGCCAGCAGCTTAGCTAGCGGGAATACAGGTACGCAGTATTTT. As protein: CASSLASGNTGTQYF.

Remarks on this clonotype: Being one base from a much bigger clone, this may be a read error. The rearrangement links TRBV29-1 to TRBJ2-1; tentatively, D is TRBD2 (6 bases). The CDR3 spans 13 residues. Trimming shortened V by 4 bases and J by 0 bases, and 7 bases separated the two germline ends. Germline assignment: CDR1 SQVTM and CDR2 ANQGSEA. CDR3 amino acids: CSVAGGSYNEQFF. The CDR3 bases are TGCAGCGTTGCCGGGGGCTCCTACAATGAGCAGTTCTTC.

This clonotype was observed at least ten times. The rearrangement uses TRBV24-1 and TRBJ2-2, with D possibly being TRBD1 (7 bases). This CDR3 is built from 21 residues. V dropped 2 bases and J dropped 0 bases, with 24 bases sitting between them. Germline V CDR1 and CDR2: KGHDR, SFDVKD. The CDR3 DNA reads as TGTGCCACCAGTGATTCAAGGCTGGGGGTGACAGGGACTTCGAACACCGGGGAGCTGTTTTTT. This encodes CATSDSRLGVTGTSNTGELFF.

As to this clonotype: A read error is possible here, since a much larger clone lies one base away. J is TRBJ2-1 and V is TRBV14; D is uncertain. In germline, CDR1 is SGHDN, CDR2 FVKESK. The CDR3 covers 16 residues. The CDR3 DNA reads TGTTCCAGCAGCCCGTCAATCGGGCAAGGGTACAATGAGCAGTTCTTC. This gives the protein CSSSPSIGQGYNEQFF.

V is TRBV11-2 and J is TRBJ2-1; D is perhaps TRBD1 (7 bases). In germline, CDR1 is SGHAT, CDR2 FQNNGV. The CDR3 is 14 residues long. Trimming removed 2 bases at V and 8 bases at J, with 13 bases between. The CDR3 coding sequence is TGTGCCAGCAGCTTAATTTCAGGGGGGCATGAGCAGTTCTTC. Translating it yields CASSLISGGHEQFF.

This clonotype came up many times. This chain uses TRBV7-9 with TRBJ2-1, with 9 bases identical to TRBD2. This CDR3 has 14 residues. V was pared by 5 bases and J by 8 bases, with 7 bases of the junction left unmatched. Germline V gives CDR1 SEHNR, CDR2 FQNEAQ (reference sequence). The CDR3 here is CASSRVLAGDEQFF. The CDR3 region has the DNA TGTGCCAGCAGCCGAGTACTAGCGGGCGATGAGCAGTTCTTC.